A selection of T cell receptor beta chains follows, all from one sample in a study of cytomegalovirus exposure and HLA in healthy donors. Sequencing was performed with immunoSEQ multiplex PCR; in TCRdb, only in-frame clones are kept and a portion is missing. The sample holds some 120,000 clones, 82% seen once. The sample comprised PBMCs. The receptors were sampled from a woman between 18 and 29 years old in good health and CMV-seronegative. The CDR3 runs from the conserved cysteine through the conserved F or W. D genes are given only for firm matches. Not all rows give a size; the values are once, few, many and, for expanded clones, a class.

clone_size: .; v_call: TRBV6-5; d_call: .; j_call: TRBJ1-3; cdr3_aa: CASSLRRAGNTIYF; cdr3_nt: TGTGCCAGCTCCCTCCGGAGGGCTGGAAACACCATATATTTT
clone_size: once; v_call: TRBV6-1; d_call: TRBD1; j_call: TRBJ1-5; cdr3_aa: CASSGQGGQPQHF; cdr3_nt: TGTGCCAGCAGTGGACAGGGCGGGCAGCCCCAGCATTTT
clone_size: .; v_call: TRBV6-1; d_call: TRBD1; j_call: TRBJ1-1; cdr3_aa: CASTGTGQPAFF; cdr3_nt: TGTGCCAGTACCGGGACAGGGCAACCAGCTTTCTTC
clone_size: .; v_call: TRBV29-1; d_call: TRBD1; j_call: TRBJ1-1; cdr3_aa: CSAVTGFGTEAFF; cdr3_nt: TGCAGCGCCGTGACAGGGTTTGGAACTGAAGCTTTCTTT
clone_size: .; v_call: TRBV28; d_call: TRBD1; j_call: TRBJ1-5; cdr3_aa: CASVGQLTYSNQPQHF; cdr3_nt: TGTGCCAGTGTGGGACAGCTGACTTATAGCAATCAGCCCCAGCATTTT
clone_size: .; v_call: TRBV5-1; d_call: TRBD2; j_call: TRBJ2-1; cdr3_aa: CASSLGLLAGAPIEQFF; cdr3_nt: TGCGCCAGCAGCTTGGGTCTACTAGCGGGGGCCCCCATTGAGCAGTTCTTC
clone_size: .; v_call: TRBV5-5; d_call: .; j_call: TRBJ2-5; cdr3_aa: CASSRAGPIQETQYF; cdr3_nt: TGTGCCAGCAGCCGCGCGGGACCAATCCAAGAGACCCAGTACTTC
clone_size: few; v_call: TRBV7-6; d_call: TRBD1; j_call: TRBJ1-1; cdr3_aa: CASSLVGTGEAFF; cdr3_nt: TGTGCCAGCAGCTTAGTTGGGACAGGGGAAGCTTTCTTT
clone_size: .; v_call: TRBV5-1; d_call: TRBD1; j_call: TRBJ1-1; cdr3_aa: CASSWGTGATEAFF; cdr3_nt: TGCGCCAGCAGCTGGGGGACAGGGGCCACTGAAGCTTTCTTT
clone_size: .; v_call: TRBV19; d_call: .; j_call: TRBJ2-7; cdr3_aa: CASSPGGSPYEQYF; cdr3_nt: TGTGCCAGTAGTCCCGGAGGCTCACCCTACGAGCAGTACTTC
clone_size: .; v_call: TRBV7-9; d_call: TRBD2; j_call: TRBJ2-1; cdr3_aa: CASSWGLADLDEQFF; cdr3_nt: TGTGCCAGCAGCTGGGGACTAGCGGACCTCGATGAGCAGTTCTTC
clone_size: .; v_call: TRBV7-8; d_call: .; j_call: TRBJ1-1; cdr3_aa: CASSLVEGTSEAFF; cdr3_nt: TGTGCCAGCAGCTTAGTAGAGGGTACTTCCGAAGCTTTCTTT
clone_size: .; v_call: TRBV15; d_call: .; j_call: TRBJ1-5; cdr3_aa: CATSRERTVSTNQPQHF; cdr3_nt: TGTGCCACCAGCAGAGAGAGGACAGTCTCCACCAACCAGCCCCAGCATTTT
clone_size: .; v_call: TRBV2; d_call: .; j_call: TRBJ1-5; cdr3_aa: CASSDGAGVTGASISPQHF; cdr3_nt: TGTGCCAGCAGTGACGGGGCAGGGGTAACAGGCGCCTCAATCAGCCCCCAGCATTTT
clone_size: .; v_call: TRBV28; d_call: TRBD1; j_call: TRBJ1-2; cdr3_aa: CASTPQRQGARGYTF; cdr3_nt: TGTGCCAGCACCCCTCAGCGGCAGGGGGCGCGGGGCTACACCTTC
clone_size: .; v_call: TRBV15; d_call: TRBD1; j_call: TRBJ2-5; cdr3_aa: CATSNPGQAETQYF; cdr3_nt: TGTGCCACCAGCAATCCGGGACAGGCTGAGACCCAGTACTTC
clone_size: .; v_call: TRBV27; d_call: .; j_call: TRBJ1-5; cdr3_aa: CASSPAPGGNQPQHF; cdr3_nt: TGTGCCAGCAGTCCGGCCCCGGGGGGCAATCAGCCCCAGCATTTT
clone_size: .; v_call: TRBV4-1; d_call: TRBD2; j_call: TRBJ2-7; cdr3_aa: CASSPERTSGYEQYF; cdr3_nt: TGCGCCAGCAGCCCCGAGCGGACTAGCGGCTACGAGCAGTACTTC
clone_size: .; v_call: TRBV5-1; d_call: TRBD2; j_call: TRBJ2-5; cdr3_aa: CASSLGSGGRSRETQYF; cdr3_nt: TGCGCCAGCAGCTTGGGTAGTGGCGGGAGGTCCCGAGAGACCCAGTACTTC
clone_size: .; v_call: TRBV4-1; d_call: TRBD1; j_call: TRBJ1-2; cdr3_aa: CASSQATGDYGYTF; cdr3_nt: TGCGCCAGCAGCCAAGCAACAGGGGACTATGGCTACACCTTC
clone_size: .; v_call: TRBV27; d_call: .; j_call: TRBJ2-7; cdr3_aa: CASSANPTTWRRSTLGYF; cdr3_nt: TGTGCCAGCAGTGCCAACCCCACTACTTGGCGGCGGTCTACGCTGGGGTACTTC
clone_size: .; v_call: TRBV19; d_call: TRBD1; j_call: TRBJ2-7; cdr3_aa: CASSLVTGSSYEQYF; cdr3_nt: TGTGCCAGTAGTCTCGTGACAGGGAGCTCCTACGAGCAGTACTTC
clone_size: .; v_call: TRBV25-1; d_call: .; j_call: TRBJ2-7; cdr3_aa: CASSEWKGQVHEQYF; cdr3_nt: TGTGCCAGCAGTGAATGGAAGGGGCAGGTACACGAGCAGTACTTC
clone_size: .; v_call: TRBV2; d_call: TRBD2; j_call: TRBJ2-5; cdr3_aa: CASSEGLAGTGVETQYF; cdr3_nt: TGTGCCAGCAGTGAAGGACTAGCGGGAACGGGCGTAGAGACCCAGTACTTC
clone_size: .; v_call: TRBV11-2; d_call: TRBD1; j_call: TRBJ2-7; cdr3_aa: CASSLDGDRGFLEQYF; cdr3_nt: TGTGCCAGCAGCCTAGACGGGGACAGGGGCTTCCTCGAGCAGTACTTC
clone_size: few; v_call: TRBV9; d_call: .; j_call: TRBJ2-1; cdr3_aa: CASSVASSYNEQFF; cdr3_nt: TGTGCCAGCAGCGTAGCTAGTAGCTACAATGAGCAGTTCTTC
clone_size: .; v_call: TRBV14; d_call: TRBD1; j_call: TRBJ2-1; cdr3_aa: CASSPRDGQVAYNEQFF; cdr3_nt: TGTGCCAGCAGCCCGCGAGACGGACAGGTAGCCTACAATGAGCAGTTCTTC
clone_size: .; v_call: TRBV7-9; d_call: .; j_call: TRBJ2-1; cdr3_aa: CASSLAANSYNEQFF; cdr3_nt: TGTGCCAGCAGCTTAGCGGCAAACTCCTACAATGAGCAGTTCTTC
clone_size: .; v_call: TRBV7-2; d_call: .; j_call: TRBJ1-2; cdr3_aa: CASSPGGIYGYTF; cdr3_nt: TGTGCCAGCAGCCCCGGGGGAATCTATGGCTACACCTTC
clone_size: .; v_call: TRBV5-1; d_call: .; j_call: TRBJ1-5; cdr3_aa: CASSLGQADQPQHF; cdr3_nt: TGCGCCAGCAGCTTGGGACAGGCGGATCAGCCCCAGCATTTT
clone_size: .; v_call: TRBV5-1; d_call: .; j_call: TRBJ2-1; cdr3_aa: CASSSGGDEQFF; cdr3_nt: TGCGCCAGCAGCTCGGGTGGCGATGAGCAGTTCTTC
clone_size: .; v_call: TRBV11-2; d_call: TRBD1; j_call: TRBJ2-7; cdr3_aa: CASSLAIRQGDYEQYF; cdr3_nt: TGTGCCAGCAGCTTAGCGATCCGACAGGGGGATTACGAGCAGTACTTC
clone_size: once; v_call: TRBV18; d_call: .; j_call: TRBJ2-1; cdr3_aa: CASSPSSDEQFF; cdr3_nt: TGTGCCAGCTCACCCTCGAGCGATGAGCAGTTCTTC
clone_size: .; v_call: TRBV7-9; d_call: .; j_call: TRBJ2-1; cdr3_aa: CASSLPGQGSSYNEQFF; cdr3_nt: TGTGCCAGCAGCTTACCCGGTCAGGGGAGCTCCTACAATGAGCAGTTCTTC
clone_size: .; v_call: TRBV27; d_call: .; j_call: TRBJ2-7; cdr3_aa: CATRRGYEQYF; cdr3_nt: TGTGCCACCCGGAGGGGCTACGAGCAGTACTTC
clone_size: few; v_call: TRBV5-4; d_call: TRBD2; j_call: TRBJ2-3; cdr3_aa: CASRKAGTSTSTDTQYF; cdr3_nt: TGTGCCAGCAGGAAGGCCGGGACTAGTACTAGCACAGATACGCAGTATTTT
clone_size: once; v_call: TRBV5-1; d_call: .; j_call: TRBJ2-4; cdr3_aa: CASSWAGDIQYF; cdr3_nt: TGCGCCAGCAGCTGGGCCGGGGACATTCAGTACTTC
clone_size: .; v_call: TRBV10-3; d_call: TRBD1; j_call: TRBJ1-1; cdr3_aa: CAIRAGQETKAFF; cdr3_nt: TGTGCCATCAGGGCTGGACAGGAAACCAAAGCTTTCTTT
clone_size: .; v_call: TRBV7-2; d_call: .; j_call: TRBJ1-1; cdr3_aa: CASSLKWTVEAFF; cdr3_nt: TGTGCCAGCAGCCTAAAGTGGACAGTTGAAGCTTTCTTT
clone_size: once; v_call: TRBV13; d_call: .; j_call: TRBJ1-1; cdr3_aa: CASSSGRNTEAFF; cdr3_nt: TGTGCCAGCTCCTCCGGGAGGAACACTGAAGCTTTCTTT
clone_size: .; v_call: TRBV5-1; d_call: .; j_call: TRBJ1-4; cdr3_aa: CASSLSPVGGGWGTNEKLFF; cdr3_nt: TGCGCCAGCAGCTTGTCCCCCGTCGGGGGGGGTTGGGGGACTAATGAAAAACTGTTTTTT
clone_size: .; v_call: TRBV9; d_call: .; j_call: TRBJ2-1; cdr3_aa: CASSVTPLVNEQFF; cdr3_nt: TGTGCCAGCAGCGTTACCCCACTGGTCAATGAGCAGTTCTTC
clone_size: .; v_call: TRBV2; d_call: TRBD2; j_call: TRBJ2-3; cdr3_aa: CASKGRLAGADTQYF; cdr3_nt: TGTGCCAGCAAGGGCCGACTAGCGGGGGCAGATACGCAGTATTTT
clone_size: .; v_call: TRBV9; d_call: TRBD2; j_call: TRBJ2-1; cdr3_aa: CASSVRAGPYNEQFF; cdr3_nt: TGTGCCAGCAGCGTACGAGCGGGACCTTACAATGAGCAGTTCTTC